A single sample gave rise to the 7 T cell receptor beta chains below, sequenced in a study of CD8 T cells in Susac syndrome. Reverse transcription used 0.5 to 1 ug RNA and random hexamers. TCRdb redid the calling of the immunoSEQ multiplex PCR reads with MiXCR, one entry per CDR3 protein. The sample holds fewer than 200,000 distinct CDR3 sequences; roughly 92% are singletons and the top ten take approximately 0.1%. Sequenced input: CD4+ T cells from PBMCs. The receptors were sampled from a human donor in good health.

The CDR3 nucleotides read TGTGCCAGCAGCTTACGGGGGGTGGTAGGTGGCTCCTACAATGAGCAGTTCTTC. Encoded protein: CASSLRGVVGGSYNEQFF. V usage is TRBV11-1 and J usage is TRBJ2-1; TRBD2 matches 7 bases. Germline CDR1 is SGHAT and CDR2 is FQDESV (reference sequence). The CDR3 runs to 18 residues. Trimming at V came to 2 bases and at J to 0 bases, leaving 10 bases not matched to a gene.

A few counts support this clonotype. The V and J genes are TRBV4-1 and TRBJ1-5, with D perhaps TRBD1 (6 bases). V was clipped by 4 bases and J by 4 bases, with 17 bases between them. Germline CDR1 reads MGHRA; CDR2 reads YSYEKL. This CDR3 comprises 16 residues. CDR3 sequence reads: CASSPGTKTRNQPQHF. The CDR3 DNA sequence: TGCGCCAGCAGCCCGGGGACAAAGACTCGGAATCAGCCCCAGCATTTT.

The gene calls are TRBV19 and TRBJ1-1; D unclear. The CDR3 length is 15 residues. Trimming removed 4 bases from V and 4 bases from J, with 16 bases in between. The germline gives CDR1 LNHDA, CDR2 SQIVND (reference sequence). The CDR3 loop is CASSTPRFVGTEAFF. The CDR3 DNA is TGTGCCAGTAGTACCCCCAGGTTTGTTGGCACTGAAGCTTTCTTT.

The rearrangement links TRBV28 to TRBJ2-7; D gene uncertain. Trimming shortened V by 2 bases and J by 3 bases, and 14 bases separated the two germline ends. The CDR3 loop spans 15 amino acids. Germline lookup yields CDR1 MDHEN and CDR2 SYDVKM. The CDR3 region is CASSLVGTAVYEQYF. The DNA for the CDR3 is TGTGCCAGCAGTTTAGTCGGCACAGCAGTCTACGAGCAGTACTTC.

The V gene is TRBV20-1, the J gene TRBJ1-3; D unresolved. CDR3 length: 14 amino acids. The germline V gene has CDR1 DFQATT and CDR2 SNEGSKA (reference sequence). The V and J ends lost 4 bases and 0 bases respectively, with 10 bases between them. The CDR3 sequence: CSATLYSSGNTIYF. In DNA form, the CDR3 reads TGCAGTGCTACCCTTTACAGCTCTGGAAACACCATATATTTT.

V and J are TRBV10-3 and TRBJ1-5, with 8 bases matching TRBD1. Germline CDR1 reads ENHRY; CDR2 reads SYGVKD. The ends lost 10 bases at V and 7 bases at J; junction bases unmatched: 6. The CDR3 sequence is 12 residues long. This chain's CDR3 is CATGQGDQPQHF. The CDR3 coding sequence is TGTGCCACTGGACAGGGAGACCAGCCCCAGCATTTT.

The gene calls are TRBV19 and TRBJ2-1; D is possibly TRBD2 (5 bases). V was clipped by 3 bases and J by 5 bases, with 17 bases between them. The germline CDR1 and CDR2 sequences are LNHDA and SQIVND (reference sequence). The CDR3 sequence is 16 residues long. CDR3 residues: CASSIKTIGAHNEQFF. CDR3 nucleotide sequence: TGTGCCAGTAGTATCAAGACTATCGGCGCCCACAATGAGCAGTTCTTC.